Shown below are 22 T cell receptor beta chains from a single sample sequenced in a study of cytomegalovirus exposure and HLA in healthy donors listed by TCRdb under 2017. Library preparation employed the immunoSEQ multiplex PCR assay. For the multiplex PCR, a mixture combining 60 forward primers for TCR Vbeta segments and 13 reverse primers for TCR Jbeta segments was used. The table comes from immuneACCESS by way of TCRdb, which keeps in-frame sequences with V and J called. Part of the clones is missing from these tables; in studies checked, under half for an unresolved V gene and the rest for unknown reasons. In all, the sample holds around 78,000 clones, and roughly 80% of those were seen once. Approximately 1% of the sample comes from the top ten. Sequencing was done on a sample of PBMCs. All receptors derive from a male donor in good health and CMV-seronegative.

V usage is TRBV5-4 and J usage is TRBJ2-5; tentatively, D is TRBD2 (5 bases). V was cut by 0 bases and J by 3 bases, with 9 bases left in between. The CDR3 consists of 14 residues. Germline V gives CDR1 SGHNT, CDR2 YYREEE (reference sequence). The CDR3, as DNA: TGTGCCAGCAGCTTGGGCCGGGAAAAAGAGACCCAGTACTTC. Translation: CASSLGREKETQYF. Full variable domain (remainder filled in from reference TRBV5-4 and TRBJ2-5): ETGVTQSPTHLIKTRGQQVTLRCSSQSGHNTVSWYQQALGQGPQFIFQYYREEENGRGNFPPRFSGLQFPNYSSELNVNALELDDSALYLCASSLGREKETQYFGPGTRLLVL.

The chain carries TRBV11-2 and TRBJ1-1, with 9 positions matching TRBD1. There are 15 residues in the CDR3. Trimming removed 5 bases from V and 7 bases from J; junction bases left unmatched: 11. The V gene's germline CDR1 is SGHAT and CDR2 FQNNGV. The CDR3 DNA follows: TGTGCCAGCAGCCGAATACAGGGGGCAAGGGGTGAAGCTTTCTTT. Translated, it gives CASSRIQGARGEAFF.

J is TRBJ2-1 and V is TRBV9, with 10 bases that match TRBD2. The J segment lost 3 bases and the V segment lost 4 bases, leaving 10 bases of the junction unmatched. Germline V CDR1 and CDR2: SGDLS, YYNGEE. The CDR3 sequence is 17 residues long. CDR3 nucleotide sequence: TGTGCCAGCAGCCCGGTCCCCGGGACTAGCGACTACAATGAGCAGTTCTTC. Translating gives CASSPVPGTSDYNEQFF.

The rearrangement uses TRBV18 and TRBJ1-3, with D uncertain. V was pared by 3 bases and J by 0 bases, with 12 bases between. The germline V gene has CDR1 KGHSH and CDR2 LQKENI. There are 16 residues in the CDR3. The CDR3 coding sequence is TGTGCCAGCTCACCCCCGGGATCCCGCTCTGGAAACACCATATATTTT. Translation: CASSPPGSRSGNTIYF.

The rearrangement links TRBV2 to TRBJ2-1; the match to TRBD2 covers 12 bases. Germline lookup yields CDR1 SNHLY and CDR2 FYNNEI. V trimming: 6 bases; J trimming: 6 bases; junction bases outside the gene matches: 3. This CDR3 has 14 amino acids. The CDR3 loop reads CASRETSGSNEQFF. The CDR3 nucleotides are TGTGCCAGCAGGGAGACTAGCGGGAGCAATGAGCAGTTCTTC. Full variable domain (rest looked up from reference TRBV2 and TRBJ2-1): EPEVTQTPSHQVTQMGQEVILRCVPISNHLYFYWYRQILGQKVEFLVSFYNNEISEKSEIFDDQFSVERPDGSNFTLKIRSTKLEDSAMYFCASRETSGSNEQFFGPGTRLTVL.

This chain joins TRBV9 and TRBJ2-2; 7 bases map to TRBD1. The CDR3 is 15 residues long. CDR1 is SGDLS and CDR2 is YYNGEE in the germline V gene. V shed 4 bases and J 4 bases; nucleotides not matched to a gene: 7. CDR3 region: CASSPWTGGTGELFF. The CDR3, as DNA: TGTGCCAGCAGCCCATGGACAGGTGGCACCGGGGAGCTGTTTTTT.

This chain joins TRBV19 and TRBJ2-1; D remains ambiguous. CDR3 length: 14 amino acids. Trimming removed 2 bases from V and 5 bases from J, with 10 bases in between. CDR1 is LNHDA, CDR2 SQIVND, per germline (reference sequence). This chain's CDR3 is CASSIRSLDNEQFF. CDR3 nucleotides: TGTGCCAGTAGTATACGCAGTCTAGACAATGAGCAGTTCTTC.

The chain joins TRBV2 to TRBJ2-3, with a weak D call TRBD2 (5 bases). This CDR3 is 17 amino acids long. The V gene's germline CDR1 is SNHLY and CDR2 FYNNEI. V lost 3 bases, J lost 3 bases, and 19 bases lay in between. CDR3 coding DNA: TGTGCCAGCAGTGATGGTTTAAGAGGGTTTGTAACAGATACGCAGTATTTT. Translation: CASSDGLRGFVTDTQYF.

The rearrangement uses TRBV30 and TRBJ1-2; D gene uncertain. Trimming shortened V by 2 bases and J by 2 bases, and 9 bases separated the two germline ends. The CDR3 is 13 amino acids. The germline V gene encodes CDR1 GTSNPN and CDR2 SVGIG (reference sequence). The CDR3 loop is CAWSPGTNYGYTF. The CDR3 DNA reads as TGTGCCTGGAGTCCAGGTACCAACTATGGCTACACCTTC.

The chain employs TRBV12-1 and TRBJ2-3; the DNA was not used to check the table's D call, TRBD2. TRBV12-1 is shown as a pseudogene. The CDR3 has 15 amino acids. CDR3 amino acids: CASSFEHGNGNTQYF. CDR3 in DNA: TGTGCCAGCAGCTTTGAACACGGGAATGGGAATACGCAGTATTTT.

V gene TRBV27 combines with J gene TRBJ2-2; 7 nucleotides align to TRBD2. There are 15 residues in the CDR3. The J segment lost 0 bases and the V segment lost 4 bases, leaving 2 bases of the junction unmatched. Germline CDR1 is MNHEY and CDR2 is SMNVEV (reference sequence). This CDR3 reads CASSWSGTNTGELFF. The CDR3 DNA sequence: TGTGCCAGCAGTTGGAGCGGGACGAACACCGGGGAGCTGTTTTTT.

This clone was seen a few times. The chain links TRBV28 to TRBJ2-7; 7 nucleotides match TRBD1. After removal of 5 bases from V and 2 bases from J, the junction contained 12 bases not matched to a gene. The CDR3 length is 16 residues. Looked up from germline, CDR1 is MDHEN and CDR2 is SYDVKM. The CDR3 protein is CASSGSTGTAPYEQYF. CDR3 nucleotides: TGTGCCAGCAGTGGATCAACCGGGACAGCCCCCTACGAGCAGTACTTC.

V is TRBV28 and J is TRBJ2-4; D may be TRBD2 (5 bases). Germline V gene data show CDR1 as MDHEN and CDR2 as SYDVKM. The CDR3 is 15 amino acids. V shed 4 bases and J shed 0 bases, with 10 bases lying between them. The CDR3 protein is CASSYVGLAKNIQYF. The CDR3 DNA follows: TGTGCCAGCAGTTACGTCGGACTAGCCAAAAACATTCAGTACTTC.

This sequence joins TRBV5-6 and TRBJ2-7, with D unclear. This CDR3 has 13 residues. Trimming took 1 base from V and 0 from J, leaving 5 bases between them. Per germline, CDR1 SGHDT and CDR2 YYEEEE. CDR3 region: CASSLSSSYEQYF. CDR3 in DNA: TGTGCCAGCAGCTTGTCGAGCTCCTACGAGCAGTACTTC.

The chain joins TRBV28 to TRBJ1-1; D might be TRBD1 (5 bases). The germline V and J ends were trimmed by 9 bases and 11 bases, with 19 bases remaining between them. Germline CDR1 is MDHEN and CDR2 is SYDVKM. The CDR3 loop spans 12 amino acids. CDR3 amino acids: CASRPGMGPAFF. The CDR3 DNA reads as TGTGCCAGTAGACCAGGGATGGGGCCGGCTTTCTTT.

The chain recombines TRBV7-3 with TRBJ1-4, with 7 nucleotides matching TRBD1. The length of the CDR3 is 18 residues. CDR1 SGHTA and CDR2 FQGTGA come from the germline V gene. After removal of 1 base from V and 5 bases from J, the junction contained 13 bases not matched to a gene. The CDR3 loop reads CASSLRGGQYTANEKLFF. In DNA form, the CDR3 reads TGTGCCAGCAGCTTAAGAGGGGGACAGTATACCGCCAATGAAAAACTGTTTTTT.

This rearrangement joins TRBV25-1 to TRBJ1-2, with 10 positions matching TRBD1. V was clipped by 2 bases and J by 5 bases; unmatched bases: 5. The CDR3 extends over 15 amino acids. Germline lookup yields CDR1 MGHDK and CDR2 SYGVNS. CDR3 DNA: TGTGCCAGCAGTGAAGAGGACAGGGGGGGGTATGGCTACACCTTC. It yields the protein CASSEEDRGGYGYTF.

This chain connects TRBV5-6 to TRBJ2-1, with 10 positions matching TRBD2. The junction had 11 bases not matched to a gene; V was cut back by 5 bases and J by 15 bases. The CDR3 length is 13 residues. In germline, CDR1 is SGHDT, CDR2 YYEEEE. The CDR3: CASSWDLAGVRFF. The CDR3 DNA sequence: TGTGCCAGCAGTTGGGATCTAGCGGGAGTACGGTTCTTC.

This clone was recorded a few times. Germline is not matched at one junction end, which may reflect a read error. In nucleotides, the CDR3 is TGTTCCAGCAGCTCCATAACTTTTGAGCAGTTCTTC. This codes for CSSSSITFEQFF. J is TRBJ2-1 and V is TRBV7-9, with D unclear. Germline V gene sequence: CDR1 SEHNR, CDR2 FQNEAQ (reference sequence). This CDR3 has 12 amino acids.

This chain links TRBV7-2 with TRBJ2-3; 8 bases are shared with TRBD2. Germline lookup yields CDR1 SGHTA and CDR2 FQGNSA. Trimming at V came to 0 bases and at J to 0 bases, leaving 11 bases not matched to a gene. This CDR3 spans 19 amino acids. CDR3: CASSLAVSGGEPSTDTQYF. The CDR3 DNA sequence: TGTGCCAGCAGCTTAGCTGTCAGCGGGGGAGAACCTAGCACAGATACGCAGTATTTT.

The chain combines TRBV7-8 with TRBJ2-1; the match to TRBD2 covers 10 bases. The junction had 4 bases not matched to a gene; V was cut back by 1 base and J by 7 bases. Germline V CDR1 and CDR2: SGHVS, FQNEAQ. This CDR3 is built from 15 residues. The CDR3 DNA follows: TGTGCCAGCAGCTTAGAAGCGGGAGGGATTAATGAGCAGTTCTTC. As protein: CASSLEAGGINEQFF.

Here the CDR3 reads CASSWSMEAFF. CDR3 nucleotide sequence: TGTGCCAGCAGTTGGAGTATGGAAGCTTTCTTT. The chain has TRBV25-1 and TRBJ1-1; no clear D. This CDR3 is built from 11 residues. Looked up from germline, CDR1 is MGHDK and CDR2 is SYGVNS. Deletions cut 5 bases from V and 8 bases from J, with 9 bases between.